What follows are 26 T cell receptor beta chains derived from one specimen sequenced in a study of T cell repertoires in cytomegalovirus infection. The antigens for these receptors are not known. Each CDR3 protein gets one entry after TCRdb re-called the reads with MiXCR. The sample shows some 700,000 distinct CDR3 sequences, around 32% of them seen only once. This sample comprised cultured PBMCs, obtained from culture after CMV antigen stimulation. The source is a human donor in good health (CMV status not recorded). Some clones in this sample may be carry-over from other donors' samples.

In nucleotides, the CDR3 is TGTGCCAGCAGCTTAGCAGCTAGGGCGGATTTGTTCTTC. Amino acid sequence: CASSLAARADLFF. The chain links TRBV7-9 to TRBJ2-1; D gene uncertain. Germline V gene data show CDR1 as SEHNR and CDR2 as FQNEAQ (reference sequence). V shed 0 bases and J shed 15 bases, with 15 bases lying between them. The CDR3 is made up of 13 amino acids.

The rearrangement joins TRBV27 to TRBJ2-6; TRBD2 might be the D (6 bases). From germline, CDR1 is MNHEY and CDR2 SMNVEV (reference sequence). Trimming cost V 4 bases and J 4 bases, with 8 bases left between them. The CDR3 consists of 14 residues. CDR3 amino acids: CASSWGVGANVLTF. CDR3 nucleotide sequence: TGTGCCAGCAGTTGGGGGGTCGGGGCCAACGTCCTGACTTTC.

This chain joins TRBV27 and TRBJ1-5; D uncertain. This CDR3 contains 15 residues. The germline CDR1 and CDR2 sequences are MNHEY and SMNVEV (reference sequence). With 5 bases removed from V and 3 bases from J, the gap between germline ends came to 14 bases. This CDR3 reads CASSPRARPNQPQHF. The CDR3 DNA is TGTGCCAGCAGTCCGAGGGCCCGGCCCAATCAGCCCCAGCATTTT.

The chain recombines TRBV6-1 with TRBJ2-3, with 8 bases fitting TRBD2. V dropped 7 bases and J dropped 4; count of bases not matched to a gene: 10. The CDR3 is 15 amino acids. CDR1 is MNHNS and CDR2 is SASEGT in the germline V gene. The CDR3 sequence: CASTRGVAGSDTQYF. The CDR3 DNA is TGTGCCAGCACCCGGGGGGTAGCGGGATCAGATACGCAGTATTTT.

The chain recombines TRBV27 with TRBJ2-7; maybe TRBD1 (5 bases). Trimming removed 0 bases from V and 6 bases from J, with 9 bases in between. CDR1 and CDR2 from the germline V gene are MNHEY and SMNVEV (reference sequence). The CDR3 contains 13 residues. CDR3: CASSLSGQGEQYF. The CDR3 region has the DNA TGTGCCAGCAGTTTATCGGGGCAGGGCGAGCAGTACTTC.

The chain recombines TRBV6-2 or TRBV6-3 with TRBJ2-2, with D perhaps assigned TRBD1 or TRBD2 (6 bases each). Trimming shortened V by 5 bases and J by 9 bases, and 13 bases separated the two germline ends. This CDR3 has 13 amino acids. Germline CDR1 and CDR2: MNHEY and SVGEGT. CDR3 in DNA: TGTGCCAGCAGTAACGGGGGCGAGAGGGAGCTGTTTTTT. This translates into CASSNGGERELFF.

The V gene is TRBV7-2, the J gene TRBJ2-3, with 8 bases aligning to TRBD2. The CDR3 sequence is 15 residues long. V was clipped by 3 bases and J by 2 bases; unmatched bases: 4. Per the germline V gene, CDR1 is SGHTA and CDR2 is FQGNSA. CDR3 bases: TGTGCCAGCAGCTTTTGGGGACTAGTCACAGATACGCAGTATTTT. Protein product: CASSFWGLVTDTQYF.

The CDR3 nucleotides are TGTGCCAGCAGCTCCCGGACCGCAGGCACAGATACGCAGTATTTT. This codes for CASSSRTAGTDTQYF. This sequence joins TRBV7-4 and TRBJ2-3; D gene ambiguous. The CDR3 sequence is 15 residues long. Germline V gene lookup returns CDR1 SGHVT and CDR2 SQSDAQ. Deletions cut 4 bases from V and 1 base from J, with 12 bases between.

The V gene is TRBV12-3 or TRBV12-4, the J gene TRBJ1-4; TRBD1 aligns across 7 bases. With V trimmed by 6 bases and J by 7 bases, 8 bases remained unmatched. CDR3 length equals 14 residues. CDR3 region: CASSSSQGFEKLFF. CDR3 nucleotide sequence: TGTGCCAGCAGCAGTTCACAGGGGTTTGAAAAACTGTTTTTT.

This sequence joins TRBV6-1 and TRBJ1-2; D is uncertain. Germline CDR1 reads MNHNS; CDR2 reads SASEGT. The V end lost 0 bases, the J end lost 5 bases, and 10 bases lay between the germline ends. The CDR3 runs to 14 residues. The CDR3 reads CASSEAASHYGYTF. The CDR3 coding sequence is TGTGCCAGCAGTGAAGCGGCGTCTCATTATGGCTACACCTTC.

This clonotype came up a few times. V and J are TRBV11-2 and TRBJ1-6; D gene ambiguous. The CDR3 length is 15 residues. Trimming shortened V by 0 bases and J by 5 bases, and 8 bases separated the two germline ends. From germline, CDR1 is SGHAT and CDR2 FQNNGV. Here the CDR3 reads CASSLEPVDNSPLHF. In DNA form, the CDR3 reads TGTGCCAGCAGCTTAGAACCGGTGGATAATTCACCCCTCCACTTT.

The rearrangement links TRBV4-1 to TRBJ2-5; D may be TRBD2 (6 bases). V was shortened by 2 bases and J by 0 bases, with 10 bases between the two germline ends. The CDR3 has 15 amino acids. Germline CDR1 MGHRA, CDR2 YSYEKL. CDR3 DNA sequence: TGCGCCAGCAGCCAACCGACTAGAGACCAAGAGACCCAGTACTTC. Residues: CASSQPTRDQETQYF.

The table lists this clonotype with a few counts. This chain links TRBV12-3 or TRBV12-4 with TRBJ2-1, with 9 bases aligning to TRBD2. Losses at the gene ends were 4 bases for V and 10 bases for J; bases not matched to a gene: 5. This CDR3 has 13 amino acids. CDR3 amino acids: CASSWGLAREQFF. CDR3 coding DNA: TGTGCCAGCAGTTGGGGACTAGCACGGGAGCAGTTCTTC.

The J gene is TRBJ1-2, the V gene TRBV6-1, with D maybe TRBD1 (6 bases). Trimming removed 5 bases from V and 7 bases from J, with 20 bases in between. CDR3 length: 15 amino acids. Per the germline V gene, CDR1 is MNHNS and CDR2 is SASEGT. CDR3 coding DNA: TGTGCCAGCAGTTTGTCCACAAGGACAGTTTTTGGCTACACCTTC. Its translation: CASSLSTRTVFGYTF.

This sequence joins TRBV5-5 and TRBJ2-7, with 12 bases matching TRBD1. The germline CDR1 and CDR2 sequences are SGHKS and YYEKEE (reference sequence). V shed 3 bases and J 4 bases; nucleotides not matched to a gene: 5. The CDR3 has 15 residues. As DNA, the CDR3 is TGTGCCAGCAGCTCCGGGACAGGGGGCAGATACGAGCAGTACTTC. This codes for CASSSGTGGRYEQYF.

This sequence joins TRBV4-1 and TRBJ1-3; the D is unclear. CDR3 length equals 15 residues. The V and J ends lost 4 bases and 0 bases respectively, with 10 bases between them. CDR1 MGHRA and CDR2 YSYEKL come from the germline V gene. In DNA form, the CDR3 reads TGCGCCAGCAGCCGGAAACCTGACTCTGGAAACACCATATATTTT. This sequence encodes CASSRKPDSGNTIYF.

This clonotype was seen ten or more times. This rearrangement joins TRBV7-2 to TRBJ1-5; possible D gene TRBD1, 5 bases. V was trimmed by 1 base and J by 7 bases, leaving 11 bases between them. Per germline, CDR1 SGHTA and CDR2 FQGNSA. The CDR3 loop spans 14 amino acids. The CDR3 spells CASSLVRGTQPQHF. As DNA, the CDR3 is TGTGCCAGCAGCTTAGTACGGGGGACCCAGCCCCAGCATTTT.

The J gene is TRBJ2-1, the V gene TRBV29-1, with TRBD1 matching over 10 bases. Germline trimming cut 7 bases from V and 9 bases from J; bases unmatched to any gene: 18. There are 16 residues in the CDR3. Germline loops: CDR1 SQVTM, CDR2 ANQGSEA. CDR3 bases: TGCAGCGCCCAGGAGGGGGACAGGGGACCCATTGGTGAGCAGTTCTTC. It specifies CSAQEGDRGPIGEQFF.

The V gene is TRBV19, the J gene TRBJ1-3, with no clear D. Looked up from germline, CDR1 is LNHDA and CDR2 is SQIVND (reference sequence). V lost 5 bases and J lost 4, with 15 bases in between. The CDR3 contains 15 residues. CDR3 loop: CASSQRTGTGNTIYF. CDR3 in DNA: TGTGCCAGTAGTCAAAGGACGGGAACGGGAAACACCATATATTTT.

V gene TRBV7-6 combines with J gene TRBJ2-3, with D perhaps given as TRBD1 or TRBD2 (5 bases each). The CDR3 is made up of 15 amino acids. Between the trimmed V and J ends, which lost 4 bases and 0 bases, there was a span of 11 bases. Germline values: CDR1 SGHVS, CDR2 FNYEAQ. CDR3 amino acids: CASSSGDRSTDTQYF. The CDR3, as DNA: TGTGCCAGCAGCTCCGGGGACCGGAGCACAGATACGCAGTATTTT.

The chain recombines TRBV6-2 or TRBV6-3 with TRBJ2-5; 10 bases fit TRBD2. Germline V gives CDR1 MNHEY, CDR2 SVGEGT. V lost 6 bases to trimming and J lost 4 bases; unmatched junction nucleotides: 5. The CDR3 has 14 amino acids. The CDR3, as DNA: TGTGCCAGCAGAGAGGGACTAGCGCGAGAGACCCAGTACTTC. It specifies CASREGLARETQYF.

The gene calls are TRBV18 and TRBJ2-2; D is ambiguous. This CDR3 has 14 amino acids. Germline CDR1 KGHSH, CDR2 LQKENI. V was cut by 3 bases and J by 4 bases, with 9 bases left in between. The CDR3 protein is CASSPPVSTGELFF. The DNA for the CDR3 is TGTGCCAGCTCACCCCCCGTGAGCACCGGGGAGCTGTTTTTT. Variable domain in full (rest from reference TRBV18 and TRBJ2-2): NAGVMQNPRHLVRRRGQEARLRCSPMKGHSHVYWYRQLPEEGLKFMVYLQKENIIDESGMPKERFSAEFPKEGPSILRIQQVVRGDSAAYFCASSPPVSTGELFFGEGSRLTVL.

The gene calls are TRBV12-3 or TRBV12-4 and TRBJ2-1; 10 positions agree with TRBD1. V was pared by 2 bases and J by 2 bases, with 3 bases of the junction left unmatched. CDR3 length equals 16 residues. The CDR3 DNA is TGTGCCAGCAGTTTACTTGGACAGGGGGCCTACAATGAGCAGTTCTTC. Translated: CASSLLGQGAYNEQFF.

This chain joins TRBV3-1 and TRBJ2-1; either TRBD1 or TRBD2 may supply D (5 bases each). V shed 1 base and J shed 4 bases, with 11 bases lying between them. Germline-derived CDR1 and CDR2 are LGHDT and YNNKEL (reference sequence). The CDR3 loop spans 15 amino acids. As DNA, the CDR3 is TGTGCCAGCAGCCAAGGGGGGAGCCGATACAATGAGCAGTTCTTC. Protein: CASSQGGSRYNEQFF.

This CDR3 is CASGITGTNYGYTF. The CDR3 coding sequence is TGTGCCAGCGGAATAACAGGGACTAACTATGGCTACACCTTC. This rearrangement joins TRBV5-4 to TRBJ1-2; D perhaps matches TRBD1 (6 bases). The CDR3 totals 14 residues. Trimming stripped 7 bases from V and 0 bases from J, with 13 bases between. The germline CDR1 and CDR2 sequences are SGHNT and YYREEE (reference sequence).

In its sample, this clonotype was seen many times. J is TRBJ2-2 and V is TRBV7-2, with TRBD2 identical over 7 bases. This CDR3 is 15 amino acids long. CDR1 and CDR2 (germline): SGHTA, FQGNSA. The V segment lost 5 bases and the J segment 0 bases; nucleotides outside the gene matches: 3. CDR3 sequence reads: CASSGGGANTGELFF. CDR3 in DNA: TGTGCCAGCAGCGGGGGGGGGGCGAACACCGGGGAGCTGTTTTTT.